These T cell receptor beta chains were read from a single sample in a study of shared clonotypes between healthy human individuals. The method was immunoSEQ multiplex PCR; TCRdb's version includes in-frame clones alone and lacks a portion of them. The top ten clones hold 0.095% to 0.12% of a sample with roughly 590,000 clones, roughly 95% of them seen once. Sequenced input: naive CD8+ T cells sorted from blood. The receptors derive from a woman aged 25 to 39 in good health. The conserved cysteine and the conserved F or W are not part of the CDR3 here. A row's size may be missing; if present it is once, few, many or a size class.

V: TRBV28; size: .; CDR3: ASSFDSSGNTIY
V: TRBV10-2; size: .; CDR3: ASSRGYSYEQY
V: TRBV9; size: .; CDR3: ASSPRDEQF
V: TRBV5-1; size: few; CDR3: ASGPSGSTEAF
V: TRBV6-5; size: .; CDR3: ASHSGRGWDTQY
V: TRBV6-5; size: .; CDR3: ASSHRDRPYTQY
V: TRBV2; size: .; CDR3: ASRSPGLGTDTQY
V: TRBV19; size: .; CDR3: ASSPIEGLNYGYT
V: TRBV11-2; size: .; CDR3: ASSPPGELF
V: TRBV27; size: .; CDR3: ASSDGGLGSKNIQY
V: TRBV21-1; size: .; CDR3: ASSRGRQGTSQPQH
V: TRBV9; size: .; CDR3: ASGDREYEQY
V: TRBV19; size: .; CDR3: ASSFGQGYEQY
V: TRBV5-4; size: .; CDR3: ASSPRQLLNYGYT
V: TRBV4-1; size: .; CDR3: ASSQAGSGRAGRYNEQF
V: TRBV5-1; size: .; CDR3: ASSLVASGRFYEQY
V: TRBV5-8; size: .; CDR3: ASSLAGGRGAEAF
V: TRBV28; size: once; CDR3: ASSYYGLPGTSTDTQY
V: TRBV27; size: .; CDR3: ASSLSKRTSTDTQY
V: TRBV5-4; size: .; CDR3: ASSPTPGVSGNTIY
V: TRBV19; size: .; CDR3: ASTYRARGNTEAF
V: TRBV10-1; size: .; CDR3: ASSPMGGNEQF
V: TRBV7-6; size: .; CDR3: ASSQGGDQPQH
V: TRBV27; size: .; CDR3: ASSLEGPNTEAF
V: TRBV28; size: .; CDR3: ASSSLAGEGSYNEQF
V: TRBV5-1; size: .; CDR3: ASSTVGRSRTDTQY